A selection of T cell receptor beta chains follows, all from one sample in a study of T cell responses to AZD1222 COVID-19 vaccine. Libraries were prepared by immunoSEQ multiplex PCR; TCRdb keeps only in-frame clonotypes and omits some of them. The sample lists more than 95,000 clones, about 92% occurring once. This material consisted of peripheral blood, taken on day 0 of AZD1222 vaccination. These receptors were obtained from an adult in good health. Each CDR3 is given with its conserved first and last residue. Each record gives: D gene, clone size, J gene, V gene, CDR3 DNA, CDR3 protein. A D gene is named only where the DNA matches it firmly. The size entry is marked missing in some rows and otherwise reads once, few, many or a size class.

. | . | TRBJ1-6 | TRBV19 | TGTGCCAGTAGTATTTCGTCTTCACCCCTCCACTTT | CASSISSSPLHF
. | . | TRBJ1-4 | TRBV20-1 | TGCAGCGGACTATCGAGCGAAAAACTGTTTTTT | CSGLSSEKLFF
. | once | TRBJ1-2 | TRBV20-1 | TGCAGTCTCGGTGGCTACACCTTC | CSLGGYTF
. | . | TRBJ1-1 | TRBV28 | TGTGCCAGCCCTTCGAACACTGAAGCTTTCTTT | CASPSNTEAFF
TRBD2 | . | TRBJ2-3 | TRBV3-1/TRBV3-2 | TGTGCCAGCAGCCTCAGACTAGCCGCAGATACGCAGTATTTT | CASSLRLAADTQYF
. | . | TRBJ2-7 | TRBV7-6 | TGTGCCAGCAGCTTAGGAGTGGGGCTAGCGAAATACGAGCAGTACTTC | CASSLGVGLAKYEQYF
. | . | TRBJ2-1 | TRBV24-1 | TGTGCCACCAGTGACTCGATGTCTCTGGATGAGCAGTTCTTC | CATSDSMSLDEQFF
. | . | TRBJ1-6 | TRBV3-1/TRBV3-2 | TGTGCCAGCAGCCACAACAGGGAAGATTCACCCCTCCACTTT | CASSHNREDSPLHF
. | . | TRBJ2-3 | TRBV5-4 | TGTGCCAGCAGCCCAGTAGGGGGGGGAAGCACAGATACGCAGTATTTT | CASSPVGGGSTDTQYF
. | . | TRBJ1-4 | TRBV5-6 | TGTGCCAGCAGCCCGGGCCGCGTTGAAAAACTGTTTTTT | CASSPGRVEKLFF
TRBD2 | . | TRBJ2-7 | TRBV4-2 | TGTGCCAGCAGCCAAGAAGGCGGACTAGCGGGACAGTCCTACGAGCAGTACTTC | CASSQEGGLAGQSYEQYF
. | . | TRBJ2-1 | TRBV7-2 | TGTGCCAGCAGCTTAGAGGCCGGATACAATGAGCAGTTCTTC | CASSLEAGYNEQFF
. | . | TRBJ2-5 | TRBV5-1 | TGCGCCAGCAGGTTTGGACGGGAACAAGAGACCCAGTACTTC | CASRFGREQETQYF
. | . | TRBJ1-1 | TRBV7-8 | TGTGCCAGCAGCCACAGGGCCACTGAAGCTTTCTTT | CASSHRATEAFF
. | . | TRBJ1-2 | TRBV27 | TGTGCCACCTTAGCGTACAGGGAAGGCTACACCTTC | CATLAYREGYTF
. | . | TRBJ1-2 | TRBV29-1 | TGCAGCGTTGTGGGAAGGACAGTAGCTAACTATGGCTACACCTTC | CSVVGRTVANYGYTF
. | . | TRBJ2-1 | TRBV21-1 | TGTGCCAGCAGCACTCCCCGGGCGGGTACCGACAATGAGCAGTTCTTC | CASSTPRAGTDNEQFF
. | . | TRBJ1-5 | TRBV15 | TGTGCCACCAGCAGAGATCTCCATCAGGGCAATCAGCCCCAGCATTTT | CATSRDLHQGNQPQHF
TRBD2 | . | TRBJ2-3 | TRBV3-1/TRBV3-2 | TGTGCCAGCAGCCAAGATCAGGCGCGGGAGGACCCAAAGCATTCTGTCACAGATACGCAGTATTTT | CASSQDQAREDPKHSVTDTQYF
TRBD1 | once | TRBJ1-4 | TRBV28 | TGTGCCAGCAGTTTCGCGCGTTCAGGGGGGGCTAATGAAAAACTGTTTTTT | CASSFARSGGANEKLFF
. | . | TRBJ1-6 | TRBV18 | TGTGCCAGCTCACCTGGGTTGACCTATAATTCACCCCTCCACTTT | CASSPGLTYNSPLHF
. | once | TRBJ2-1 | TRBV24-1 | TGTGCCACCAGTGGTCCCAGCATCAATGAGCAGTTCTTC | CATSGPSINEQFF
. | . | TRBJ1-2 | TRBV6-5 | TGTGCCAGCAGTTACTCGACAGGTGCCTATGGCTACACCTTC | CASSYSTGAYGYTF
. | . | TRBJ1-1 | TRBV11-1 | TGTGCCAGCAGCCATTACAGGAAGCCTGAAGCTTTCTTT | CASSHYRKPEAFF
. | . | TRBJ1-2 | TRBV27 | TGTGCCAGCAGTCCCCAGACGGGAGGCTACACCTTC | CASSPQTGGYTF
TRBD2 | . | TRBJ2-1 | TRBV3-1/TRBV3-2 | TGTGCCAGCAGAACAGGGTTAGCGGGAGGCGAGCAGTTCTTC | CASRTGLAGGEQFF
TRBD1 | . | TRBJ1-2 | TRBV28 | TGTGCCAGCAGTCATGGACAGGGCCGGGGCTACACCTTC | CASSHGQGRGYTF
. | . | TRBJ1-5 | TRBV6-5 | TGTGCCAGCGTGCAGGGTTTAGGGCAGCCCCAGCATTTT | CASVQGLGQPQHF
. | few | TRBJ1-2 | TRBV5-1 | TGCGCCAGCCAGTTGGGCACGGCATCTAACTATGGCTACACCTTC | CASQLGTASNYGYTF
. | . | TRBJ1-1 | TRBV18 | TGTGCCAGCTCTTCGGACGGGGACACTGAAGCTTTCTTT | CASSSDGDTEAFF
. | once | TRBJ1-5 | TRBV10-3 | TGTGCCATCAGTTTACATGAGAATCAGCCCCAGCATTTT | CAISLHENQPQHF
TRBD1 | . | TRBJ1-6 | TRBV28 | TGTGCCAGCAGTTTCGACGGGACAGGGTCTTCACCCCTCCACTTT | CASSFDGTGSSPLHF
. | once | TRBJ1-5 | TRBV19 | TGTGCCAGTAGTATTGAGGAGACGAACAATCAGCCCCAGCATTTT | CASSIEETNNQPQHF
TRBD2 | . | TRBJ2-1 | TRBV9 | TGTGCCAGCAGCGTAGCCCAGCGGGGTTACAATGAGCAGTTCTTC | CASSVAQRGYNEQFF
. | . | TRBJ1-4 | TRBV6-5 | TGTGCCAGCAGTTATCGAGGACGATTTAATGAAAAACTGTTTTTT | CASSYRGRFNEKLFF
. | . | TRBJ1-1 | TRBV7-9 | TGTGCCAGCAGCTGGAGAGGGGTAGGGGGAGCTGAAGCTTTCTTT | CASSWRGVGGAEAFF
. | . | TRBJ1-2 | TRBV18 | TGTGCCAGCTCACCACTCGGCACCCCGGGAGAGGGCTACACCTTC | CASSPLGTPGEGYTF
TRBD1 | . | TRBJ2-7 | TRBV6-1 | TGTGCCAGCAGGAGGGACAGTGCCTACGAGCAGTACTTC | CASRRDSAYEQYF
. | once | TRBJ2-1 | TRBV5-6 | TGTGCCAGCAGCCTGCCTCATGGCGGGGAGCAGTTCTTC | CASSLPHGGEQFF
TRBD1 | . | TRBJ1-6 | TRBV15 | TGTGCCACCAGCAGAGTACAGGGGGTTGGTTATAATTCACCCCTCCACTTT | CATSRVQGVGYNSPLHF
. | . | TRBJ2-1 | TRBV29-1 | TGCAGCGTTGAACGGGGCTACAATGAGCAGTTCTTC | CSVERGYNEQFF
TRBD2 | . | TRBJ2-1 | TRBV9 | TGTGCCAGCACCTTAAGCGGGAATACTAACAATGAGCAGTTCTTC | CASTLSGNTNNEQFF
. | . | TRBJ1-1 | TRBV7-8 | TGTGCCAGCAGCTTCGGGGGCGTCACTGAAGCTTTCTTT | CASSFGGVTEAFF
. | . | TRBJ1-2 | TRBV2 | TGTGCCAGCAGTGGAGGGACCTCTCTTCTCTATGGCTACACCTTC | CASSGGTSLLYGYTF
. | . | TRBJ2-7 | TRBV2 | TGTGCCAGCAGTGACTGGGGCCAGGCCTACGAGCAGTACTTC | CASSDWGQAYEQYF
. | . | TRBJ2-1 | TRBV27 | TGTGCCAGCAGTTTATTGGGCCGCGGAGAGCAGTTCTTC | CASSLLGRGEQFF
. | . | TRBJ2-7 | TRBV21-1 | TGTGCCAGCAGCAAAGCCTGGGGACTAGCGAGATCCTACGAGCAGTACTTC | CASSKAWGLARSYEQYF
TRBD2 | once | TRBJ2-7 | TRBV9 | TGTGCCAGCAGCGCCGGGCTAGCGGGACCTTCTAACTCCTACGAGCAGTACTTC | CASSAGLAGPSNSYEQYF
. | once | TRBJ1-1 | TRBV5-1 | TGCGCCAGCAGCCCCGATGACACGAACACTGAAGCTTTCTTT | CASSPDDTNTEAFF
TRBD1 | . | TRBJ1-5 | TRBV27 | TGTGCCAGCATGACAGGGCGCAATCAGCCCCAGCATTTT | CASMTGRNQPQHF
TRBD1 | . | TRBJ2-1 | TRBV28 | TGTGCCAGCAGTCTTGGACAGGACTACAATGAGCAGTTCTTC | CASSLGQDYNEQFF
. | . | TRBJ1-2 | TRBV11-2 | TGTGCCAGCAGCCTTCACGGAGACTATGGCTACACCTTC | CASSLHGDYGYTF